A selection of T cell receptor beta chains follows, all from one sample in a study of control samples from healthy donors and cancer patients. The repertoire was sequenced with immunoSEQ multiplex PCR; TCRdb's copy has only in-frame clones and lacks some. The data hold 150,000 to 200,000 clones, with approximately 90% observed a single time. Sequenced material: blood. The source is a man younger than 45 in good health. Each CDR3 is given with its conserved first and last residue. The D gene is left open where the match is weak. Expanded clones are given a class, and other clones once, few, many or no size at all.

size	V	J	D	DNA	CDR3
once	TRBV9	TRBJ1-5	TRBD1	TGTGCCAGCAGCCGCAAACAGGGGGTAGAGGAGCCCCAGCATTTT	CASSRKQGVEEPQHF
once	TRBV28	TRBJ1-2	NA	TGTGCCAGCAGTTTCAGCAGCTATGGCTACACCTTC	CASSFSSYGYTF
once	TRBV2	TRBJ2-7	NA	TGTGCCAGCAGGGGCAGGGCCGAGCAGTACTTC	CASRGRAEQYF
NA	TRBV19	TRBJ1-4	NA	TGTGCCAGTATGCCGAGGACAAGCAATGAAAAACTGTTTTTT	CASMPRTSNEKLFF
NA	TRBV4-1	TRBJ1-1	NA	TGCGCCAGCAGCCAAGGGGAGGCCTGGATGAACACTGAAGCTTTCTTT	CASSQGEAWMNTEAFF
NA	TRBV11-2	TRBJ2-5	NA	TGTGCCAGCAGCTTAGATTGGGAGACCCAGTACTTC	CASSLDWETQYF
NA	TRBV2	TRBJ1-1	NA	TGTGCCTCCGGGCTGGGACACTCGGGAACTGAAGCTTTCTTT	CASGLGHSGTEAFF
once	TRBV5-8	TRBJ2-7	NA	TGTGCCAGCAGCCGGGACAATACCTACGAGCAGTACTTC	CASSRDNTYEQYF
once	TRBV4-2	TRBJ1-6	NA	TGTGCCAGCAGCCAAGAAAGAATGACAGACATTAGATTTAGACCCCTCCACTTT	CASSQERMTDIRFRPLHF
once	TRBV2	TRBJ2-7	NA	TGTGCCAGCAGTAAGAGAGGGGGGCCCTCCTACGAGCAGTACTTC	CASSKRGGPSYEQYF
once	TRBV19	TRBJ1-4	NA	TGTGCCACCTCGATTGTAGGGACTAATGAAAAACTGTTTTTT	CATSIVGTNEKLFF
NA	TRBV6-2/TRBV6-3	TRBJ2-3	NA	TGTGCCAGCAGTTTGGAAATAGCAAGTGCAGATACGCAGTATTTT	CASSLEIASADTQYF
few	TRBV7-9	TRBJ2-7	TRBD1	TGTGCCAGCGATACCTTGGGACAGGGGGAGTACGAGCAGTACTTC	CASDTLGQGEYEQYF
NA	TRBV28	TRBJ1-5	NA	TGTGCCAGCAGAGCCAGTAATCAGCCCCAGCATTTT	CASRASNQPQHF
NA	TRBV9	TRBJ2-3	TRBD2	TGTGCCAGCAGCCCAAGCGGGAGGTCAGATACGCAGTATTTT	CASSPSGRSDTQYF
NA	TRBV5-1	TRBJ1-5	NA	TGCGCCAGCAGTACGTCAGGGGTTAGCAATCAGCCCCAGCATTTT	CASSTSGVSNQPQHF
NA	TRBV10-3	TRBJ1-2	NA	TGTGCCATCAGTGGAGGGACTGGGGCTGGCTACACCTTC	CAISGGTGAGYTF
NA	TRBV27	TRBJ2-7	NA	TGTGCCAGTGGTAAGGGCGCAGTCCCCTACGAGCAGTACTTC	CASGKGAVPYEQYF
NA	TRBV12-3/TRBV12-4	TRBJ2-7	NA	TGTGCCAGCAGTCCGCCCGACAGCTACGAGCAGTACTTC	CASSPPDSYEQYF
NA	TRBV11-2	TRBJ2-1	TRBD2	TGTGCCAGCAGATCTAGCGGGTTCTCCTACAATGAGCAGTTCTTC	CASRSSGFSYNEQFF
once	TRBV6-5	TRBJ2-7	TRBD2	TGTGCCAGCAAGGAGCGGGAGGGCCCCCCCTACGAGCAGTACTTC	CASKEREGPPYEQYF
NA	TRBV5-6	TRBJ1-4	NA	TGTGCCAGCAGCTTGGCGGGCAGATCTAATGAAAAACTGTTTTTT	CASSLAGRSNEKLFF
NA	TRBV7-9	TRBJ1-5	TRBD1	TGTGCCAGCAGCTTAATGTCGGGACAGGGAGGCAATCAGCCCCAGCATTTT	CASSLMSGQGGNQPQHF
NA	TRBV2	TRBJ2-5	NA	TGTGCCAGCGGCGGAGGAGAGACCCAGTACTTC	CASGGGETQYF
NA	TRBV28	TRBJ1-3	NA	TGTGCCAGCAGTTTGACAGCTCCAAACACCATATATTTT	CASSLTAPNTIYF
NA	TRBV18	TRBJ1-3	NA	TGTGCCAGCTCATCCCGACAGGTTGAAAACACCATATATTTT	CASSSRQVENTIYF
NA	TRBV28	TRBJ1-2	NA	TGTGCCAGCAGTTTATCCAAGACGGGTGGCTACACCTTC	CASSLSKTGGYTF
NA	TRBV5-6	TRBJ2-1	NA	TGTGCCAGCAGACAAACTGGATACAATGAGCAGTTCTTC	CASRQTGYNEQFF
NA	TRBV15	TRBJ1-1	NA	TGTGCCACCAGCAAGGAGTCAGGTATGGACACTGAAGCTTTCTTT	CATSKESGMDTEAFF
NA	TRBV20-1	TRBJ1-1	NA	TGCAGTGCTAGTGGGCGGGGGCGGGGGTCCACTGAAGCTTTCTTT	CSASGRGRGSTEAFF
NA	TRBV19	TRBJ2-7	NA	TGTGCCACAACCCACCGCTTCTCAACCGGGGAGCAGTACTTC	CATTHRFSTGEQYF
once	TRBV5-1	TRBJ2-7	NA	TGCGCCAGCAGCTTTCACGGCGGCCACTCCTACGAGCAGTACTTC	CASSFHGGHSYEQYF
once	TRBV4-1	TRBJ1-5	NA	TGCGCCAGCAGCCAAGATTGGCAGGGAGGCAATCAGCCCCAGCATTTT	CASSQDWQGGNQPQHF
NA	TRBV11-2	TRBJ1-5	NA	TGTGCCAGCAGCTTAGTAGAGGGGTATAGCAATCAGCCCCAGCATTTT	CASSLVEGYSNQPQHF
NA	TRBV11-2	TRBJ2-1	TRBD1	TGTGCCAGCAGCTTACAGGGGGATGAGCAGTTCTTC	CASSLQGDEQFF
NA	TRBV12-3/TRBV12-4	TRBJ1-2	NA	TGTGCCAGCAGTTTAAGGGGAGGCTATGGCTACACCTTC	CASSLRGGYGYTF
NA	TRBV28	TRBJ1-5	NA	TGTGCCAGCGAAAAAGGAGGAAATCAGCCCCAGCATTTT	CASEKGGNQPQHF
NA	TRBV9	TRBJ2-1	NA	TGTGCCAGCAGCTTCCACCGCAGACTAGAACGGCATGAGCAGTTCTTC	CASSFHRRLERHEQFF
NA	TRBV6-5	TRBJ2-3	TRBD1	TGTGCCAGCAGTTACGGTGGGACAGGCAGGTTAGATACGCAGTATTTT	CASSYGGTGRLDTQYF
NA	TRBV5-6	TRBJ1-2	TRBD1	TGTGCCAGCAGCCTAGGACAGGGTAGTTCTGCTAGAGGCTACACCTTC	CASSLGQGSSARGYTF
NA	TRBV27	TRBJ2-2	TRBD1	TGTGCAGCAGGGACAGGGTGTGGCACCGGGGAGCTGTTTTTT	CAAGTGCGTGELFF
once	TRBV4-3	TRBJ2-2	TRBD1	TGCGCCAGCAGCCAAGGAGGGACAGGGTACACCGGGGAGCTGTTTTTT	CASSQGGTGYTGELFF
NA	TRBV5-4	TRBJ2-4	TRBD2	TGTGCCAGCAGCTTAGGGAGGGCGGGTTTAGGCAAAAACATTCAGTACTTC	CASSLGRAGLGKNIQYF
once	TRBV20-1	TRBJ1-6	NA	TGCAGTGCTAGTTATTCTGACTATAATTCACCCCTCCACTTT	CSASYSDYNSPLHF
NA	TRBV7-9	TRBJ2-3	NA	TGTGCCAGCAGCTTGGGGCATGGGGCAGATACGCAGTATTTT	CASSLGHGADTQYF
NA	TRBV29-1	TRBJ1-1	NA	TGCAGCGTTGAAGAACCACAGCGGAACACTGAAGCTTTCTTT	CSVEEPQRNTEAFF
NA	TRBV6-5	TRBJ1-6	NA	TGTGCCAGCAGGCGTATACAGGATTCACCCCTCCACTTT	CASRRIQDSPLHF
NA	TRBV14	TRBJ1-2	NA	TGTGCCAGCAGCCAAGACAGGGGCACCCTCTATGGCTACACCTTC	CASSQDRGTLYGYTF
NA	TRBV28	TRBJ1-6	TRBD1	TGTGCCAGCAGTTTATTAGGGACAGCGTATTCACCCCTCCACTTT	CASSLLGTAYSPLHF
NA	TRBV15	TRBJ1-1	NA	TGTGCCACGCGAGGGGGCACTGAAGCTTTCTTT	CATRGGTEAFF